These T cell receptor beta chains were read from a single sample in a study of cytomegalovirus exposure and HLA in healthy donors. Profiling relied on immunoSEQ multiplex PCR, and the TCRdb table lists in-frame clones only, not all of them. In the table there are 200,000 to 250,000 clones, more than 65% of which are singletons. Sequences were obtained from PBMCs. The receptor source for this set is a man aged 50 to 59 in good health and CMV-seronegative. Each CDR3 is given with its conserved first and last residue. D genes are given only for firm matches. The listing skips clone size in some rows; elsewhere it reads once, few, many or a size class.

CDR3 protein	CDR3 DNA	J gene	D gene	V gene	clone size
CASSIGQRERETQYF	TGTGCCAGTAGTATCGGCCAGCGGGAGCGGGAGACCCAGTACTTC	TRBJ2-5	TRBD2	TRBV19	once
CAGSIQGATNEKLFF	TGTGCCGGCAGTATACAGGGGGCAACTAATGAAAAACTGTTTTTT	TRBJ1-4	TRBD1	TRBV2	once
CASSQGREWGETQYF	TGTGCCAGCAGCCAGGGGCGAGAGTGGGGGGAGACCCAGTACTTC	TRBJ2-5	.	TRBV7-6	.
CASSLESTGAEWRYEQYF	TGTGCCAGCAGTTTAGAATCCACAGGGGCCGAGTGGCGCTACGAGCAGTACTTC	TRBJ2-7	TRBD1	TRBV27	.
CASSFSGSVTGELFF	TGTGCCAGCAGCTTTAGCGGGAGTGTCACCGGGGAGCTGTTTTTT	TRBJ2-2	TRBD2	TRBV5-4	.
CASSSFDRGHTEAFF	TGTGCCAGCAGCTCTTTCGACAGGGGGCATACTGAAGCTTTCTTT	TRBJ1-1	TRBD1	TRBV7-9	.
CSVEVRDRGKTQYF	TGCAGCGTTGAAGTTCGGGACAGGGGGAAGACCCAGTACTTC	TRBJ2-5	TRBD1	TRBV29-1	.
CASISGRNTGELFF	TGTGCCAGCATATCGGGGAGGAACACCGGGGAGCTGTTTTTT	TRBJ2-2	.	TRBV2	.
CASSVGTRQVTQYF	TGCGCCAGCAGCGTGGGGACTAGGCAGGTTACGCAGTATTTT	TRBJ2-3	TRBD2	TRBV5-1	.
CASMKGGGYNEQFF	TGTGCCAGCATGAAGGGAGGGGGATACAATGAGCAGTTCTTC	TRBJ2-1	.	TRBV21-1	.
CASSLLAEAYNEQFF	TGCGCCAGCAGCCTTCTAGCGGAGGCCTACAATGAGCAGTTCTTC	TRBJ2-1	TRBD2	TRBV5-1	.
CASSLTSGRYNEQFF	TGTGCCAGCAGCTTGACTAGCGGGCGATACAATGAGCAGTTCTTC	TRBJ2-1	TRBD2	TRBV7-2	.
CASSLGRADHEQFF	TGCGCCAGCAGCTTGGGTAGAGCGGACCATGAGCAGTTCTTC	TRBJ2-1	.	TRBV5-1	.
CASSRQGSDQPQHF	TGTGCCAGCAGTAGGCAGGGATCCGATCAGCCCCAGCATTTT	TRBJ1-5	.	TRBV27	.
CASSPRIYQNRGITGELFF	TGTGCCAGCTCACCACGAATCTACCAAAACAGGGGGATCACCGGGGAGCTGTTTTTT	TRBJ2-2	TRBD1	TRBV18	few
CASSPTGQGANTGELFF	TGCGCCAGCAGCCCCACCGGACAGGGCGCGAACACCGGGGAGCTGTTTTTT	TRBJ2-2	TRBD1	TRBV5-1	.
CASSQGRGQGEPQHF	TGTGCCAGCTCTCAGGGCAGGGGGCAGGGGGAACCCCAGCATTTT	TRBJ1-5	TRBD1	TRBV4-2	.
CASSRTGESDTQYF	TGTGCCAGTAGTCGGACAGGGGAGTCAGATACGCAGTATTTT	TRBJ2-3	TRBD1	TRBV19	.
CASSFGTGTYEQYF	TGTGCCAGCAGCTTCGGAACAGGAACCTACGAGCAGTACTTC	TRBJ2-7	.	TRBV7-9	.
CASSPHVRGLLGEQYF	TGTGCCAGCAGTCCCCACGTGAGGGGGCTCCTGGGAGAGCAGTACTTC	TRBJ2-7	TRBD1	TRBV5-6	.
CASTRQLMNTEAFF	TGTGCCAGCACCCGACAGTTAATGAACACTGAAGCTTTCTTT	TRBJ1-1	.	TRBV28	.
CASSLLALYTDTQYF	TGTGCCAGCAGCCTACTAGCGCTTTACACAGATACGCAGTATTTT	TRBJ2-3	TRBD2	TRBV27	.
CASSLSGLAFFEGEQYF	TGTGCCAGCAGCTTATCAGGACTAGCGTTCTTCGAGGGCGAGCAGTACTTC	TRBJ2-7	TRBD2	TRBV7-9	.
CASSPRRAGDTDTQYF	TGTGCCAGCAGCCCCCGTAGAGCGGGAGACACAGATACGCAGTATTTT	TRBJ2-3	TRBD2	TRBV7-9	.
CASPDLVGGRDTQYF	TGTGCCAGCCCTGACCTCGTCGGGGGACGGGATACGCAGTATTTT	TRBJ2-3	.	TRBV27	.
CASSTGDHEQYF	TGTGCCAGCAGTACAGGGGACCACGAGCAGTACTTC	TRBJ2-7	TRBD1	TRBV27	once
CASSRDRGLFDEQFF	TGCGCCAGCAGCCGGGACAGGGGGCTTTTTGATGAGCAGTTCTTC	TRBJ2-1	TRBD1	TRBV4-1	.
CASSGEVTYEQYF	TGTGCCAGCAGTGGGGAGGTCACCTACGAGCAGTACTTC	TRBJ2-7	.	TRBV28	once
CASSSAIIQGATRNTEAFF	TGTGCCAGCAGTTCGGCAATTATACAGGGGGCAACGAGGAACACTGAAGCTTTCTTT	TRBJ1-1	TRBD1	TRBV27	.
CASSTTGTSGRNTGELFF	TGTGCCAGCAGCACTACCGGGACTAGCGGGAGGAACACCGGGGAGCTGTTTTTT	TRBJ2-2	TRBD2	TRBV11-2	.
CASSPRNSGRAWEQFF	TGTGCCAGCAGCCCTCGTAATAGCGGGAGGGCCTGGGAGCAGTTCTTC	TRBJ2-1	TRBD2	TRBV11-2	.
CASSLLGTGYGPGELFF	TGTGCCAGCAGTTTATTGGGGACAGGGTATGGTCCCGGGGAGCTGTTTTTT	TRBJ2-2	TRBD1	TRBV27	.
CASSSDRREETQYF	TGTGCCAGCAGCAGCGACAGGCGAGAAGAGACCCAGTACTTC	TRBJ2-5	.	TRBV28	few
CASSLFGLVPSEQFF	TGTGCCAGCAGTTTATTCGGACTAGTTCCTTCTGAGCAGTTCTTC	TRBJ2-1	TRBD2	TRBV27	.
CASSIGRFNQPQHF	TGTGCCAGTAGTATCGGTCGGTTCAATCAGCCCCAGCATTTT	TRBJ1-5	.	TRBV19	.
CASSQDRGNTIYF	TGTGCCAGCAGCCAAGATCGTGGAAACACCATATATTTT	TRBJ1-3	.	TRBV4-2	.
CASSQSQDRGLNGYTF	TGTGCCAGCAGCCAATCTCAGGACAGGGGGCTGAATGGCTACACCTTC	TRBJ1-2	TRBD1	TRBV4-2	once
CAWRGDSEKLFF	TGTGCCTGGAGGGGGGACAGCGAAAAACTGTTTTTT	TRBJ1-4	TRBD1	TRBV30	.
CASSLTVASVKNQETQYF	TGTGCCAGCAGTTTAACGGTGGCTAGCGTCAAAAATCAAGAGACCCAGTACTTC	TRBJ2-5	.	TRBV27	.
CASSQGALAGAFNEQFF	TGCGCCAGCAGCCAAGGGGCACTAGCGGGAGCTTTTAATGAGCAGTTCTTC	TRBJ2-1	TRBD2	TRBV4-1	.
CASSPLGETQYF	TGTGCCAGCAGCCCGCTCGGGGAGACCCAGTACTTC	TRBJ2-5	.	TRBV7-6	.
CATGTSWPNEQFF	TGTGCCACGGGGACTAGCTGGCCTAATGAGCAGTTCTTC	TRBJ2-1	TRBD2	TRBV27	.
CASSLVLRTGMRETQYF	TGTGCCAGCAGCTTAGTCCTCCGGACAGGGATGAGAGAGACCCAGTACTTC	TRBJ2-5	TRBD1	TRBV7-6	.
CASSSQGAQGDTQYF	TGTGCCAGCAGTTCACAGGGGGCGCAGGGAGATACGCAGTATTTT	TRBJ2-3	TRBD1	TRBV27	once
CSASGQNLQETQYF	TGCAGCGCCAGCGGACAGAACCTACAAGAGACCCAGTACTTC	TRBJ2-5	.	TRBV29-1	.
CASSVLAGEGNEQFF	TGTGCCAGCAGCGTTCTAGCGGGAGAAGGCAATGAGCAGTTCTTC	TRBJ2-1	TRBD2	TRBV9	.
CAWTREGARAFF	TGTGCCTGGACCCGCGAAGGGGCGCGAGCTTTCTTT	TRBJ1-1	.	TRBV30	.
CASSSGRWAETQYF	TGTGCCAGCAGCTCTGGCAGGTGGGCAGAGACCCAGTACTTC	TRBJ2-5	.	TRBV5-4	.
CASSLPGDRVETQYF	TGCGCCAGCAGCCTCCCAGGGGACAGGGTGGAGACCCAGTACTTC	TRBJ2-5	TRBD1	TRBV4-1	.
CASSPTGGGQAEKLFF	TGTGCCAGCAGCCCCACCGGTGGGGGACAGGCCGAAAAACTGTTTTTT	TRBJ1-4	TRBD1	TRBV14	.